Below are 11 T cell receptor beta chains sequenced from a single sample in a study of cytomegalovirus exposure and HLA in healthy donors. PCR amplification relied on 60 Vbeta primers (plus 13 Jbeta primers). Here immunoSEQ multiplex PCR was the method, and the copy in TCRdb shows in-frame clones only, minus some. The table has approximately 88,000 clones, 60% to 80% seen once. Sequencing used PBMCs. These TCRs come from a man over 45 in good health and CMV-seropositive.

The V gene is TRBV5-1, the J gene TRBJ2-6, with 10 bases matching TRBD1. The junction had 13 bases not matched to a gene; V was cut back by 4 bases and J by 15 bases. Germline V CDR1 and CDR2: SGHRS, YFSETQ. The CDR3 contains 15 residues. CDR3 nucleotide sequence: TGCGCCAGCAGCCAGATATCCGGGACAGGGGCGGCCCTGACTTTC. It encodes CASSQISGTGAALTF.

The chain carries TRBV5-4 and TRBJ2-7; D ambiguous. V was shortened by 6 bases and J by 0 bases, with 10 bases between the two germline ends. The germline CDR1 and CDR2 sequences are SGHNT and YYREEE (reference sequence). There are 13 residues in the CDR3. Here the CDR3 DNA reads TGTGCCAGCACCTCCGCGGCCTCCTACGAGCAGTACTTC. It specifies CASTSAASYEQYF.

The chain joins TRBV5-5 to TRBJ2-7, with D tentatively TRBD1 (5 bases). CDR1 SGHKS and CDR2 YYEKEE come from the germline V gene (reference sequence). The CDR3 is 12 residues long. V lost 6 bases and J 3 bases, leaving 10 bases between the germline ends. This CDR3 is CASNVGDYEQYF. DNA for the CDR3: TGTGCCAGCAACGTAGGGGACTACGAGCAGTACTTC.

This clone came up once. The chain joins TRBV7-2 to TRBJ1-3, with TRBD1 matching over 7 bases. CDR3 length: 16 amino acids. Germline CDR1 reads SGHTA; CDR2 reads FQGNSA. V lost 3 bases, J lost 0 bases, and 5 bases stayed unmatched. CDR3 nucleotide sequence: TGTGCCAGCAGCTTCGGACAGGCCAGCTCTGGAAACACCATATATTTT. Protein product: CASSFGQASSGNTIYF.

This clone appeared a single time. The chain joins TRBV4-3 to TRBJ1-1, with a tentative D call TRBD1 (6 bases). The germline V and J ends were trimmed by 5 bases and 1 base, with 14 bases remaining between them. This CDR3 is 15 amino acids long. Germline CDR1 is LGHNA and CDR2 is YSLEER. The CDR3 here is CASSGTEQGNTEAFF. The CDR3 region has the DNA TGCGCCAGCAGCGGCACGGAACAGGGGAACACTGAAGCTTTCTTT.

V and J are TRBV2 and TRBJ2-3; D not resolved. The CDR3 length is 15 residues. Germline V CDR1 and CDR2: SNHLY, FYNNEI. V shed 8 bases and J shed 0 bases, with 15 bases lying between them. Here the CDR3 DNA reads TGTGCCAGCTCGTCGGTAGCACGAAGCACAGATACGCAGTATTTT. Translation: CASSSVARSTDTQYF.

J is TRBJ1-6 and V is TRBV28, with 7 nucleotides matching TRBD1. CDR1 MDHEN and CDR2 SYDVKM come from the germline V gene. The CDR3 totals 16 residues. V lost 5 bases and J lost 7; bases outside the gene matches: 11. For the CDR3, the DNA is TGTGCCAGCAGTAAACAGGGGTCCCTCTTAAATTCACCCCTCCACTTT. As protein: CASSKQGSLLNSPLHF. Supplemented by reference TRBV28 and TRBJ1-6, the full variable domain reads DVKVTQSSRYLVKRTGEKVFLECVQDMDHENMFWYRQDPGLGLRLIYFSYDVKMKEKGDIPEGYSVSREKKERFSLILESASTNQTSMYLCASSKQGSLLNSPLHFGNGTRLTVT.

The V call is TRBV7-9, the J call TRBJ1-1; 12 nucleotides line up with TRBD1. V lost 5 bases to trimming and J lost 1 base; unmatched junction nucleotides: 5. Germline values: CDR1 SEHNR, CDR2 FQNEAQ (reference sequence). This CDR3 has 16 residues. The CDR3 nucleotides read TGTGCCAGCAGCCCGGGACAGGGGGCCGGGAACACTGAAGCTTTCTTT. Translated, it gives CASSPGQGAGNTEAFF.

This chain connects TRBV27 to TRBJ2-2; unclear D gene. Trimming shortened V by 8 bases and J by 0 bases, and 10 bases separated the two germline ends. CDR3 length: 14 residues. Per the germline V gene, CDR1 is MNHEY and CDR2 is SMNVEV (reference sequence). DNA of the CDR3: TGTGCCAGCCGAAAGCCTACGAACACCGGGGAGCTGTTTTTT. This encodes CASRKPTNTGELFF.

The chain carries TRBV10-3 and TRBJ1-2, with TRBD1 as a possible D gene (5 bases). Deletions cut 4 bases from V and 8 bases from J, with 14 bases between. CDR3 size: 13 residues. Germline V lookup: CDR1 ENHRY, CDR2 SYGVKD. The CDR3 nucleotides are TGTGCCATCAGTGGGCTAATGGACAAAGGCTACACCTTC. This translates into CAISGLMDKGYTF.

This chain uses TRBV28 with TRBJ2-7; 7 bases are shared with TRBD1. V lost 6 bases to trimming and J lost 4 bases; unmatched junction nucleotides: 6. Germline V gene data show CDR1 as MDHEN and CDR2 as SYDVKM. The CDR3 length is 13 residues. The CDR3 region is CASSVGTAYEQYF. The CDR3 DNA follows: TGTGCCAGCAGCGTCGGGACAGCATACGAGCAGTACTTC.